This T cell receptor beta chain was sequenced for a study of neurological immune-mediated disorders. TCRdb called the 5' RACE reads again in MiXCR, with one record for every CDR3 protein. The table shows tens of thousands of distinct CDR3 sequences, with roughly 4% occurring only once. The CDR3 is 15 residues long. V gave up 5 bases and J gave up 0 bases; unmatched junction bases: 4. Germline CDR1 reads SGHTA; CDR2 reads FQGNSA. The TCR comes from a woman aged 60-75 years with multiple sclerosis. The genes are TRBV7-2 and TRBJ2-3, with 8 bases fitting TRBD1. Sample: PBMCs. The CDR3 loop reads CASSLTGASTDTQYF. In DNA, the CDR3 is TGTGCCAGCAGCCTGACAGGGGCCAGCACAGATACGCAGTATTTT.